What follows is one TCR beta chain and its context. V lost 3 bases to trimming and J lost 0 bases, with 7 bases between them. The germline CDR1 and CDR2 sequences are SGHRS and YFSETQ. The CDR3 consists of 14 residues. This specimen belongs to a study of neoadjuvant anti-PD-1 for oral cavity cancer. Libraries were prepared by immunoSEQ multiplex PCR; TCRdb keeps only in-frame clonotypes and omits some of them. The sample yields approximately 13,000 clones, around 64% seen once. The starting material was PBMCs, obtained before nivolumab (anti-PD-1) treatment. The clonotype was recovered from a person aged 40 to 85 with oral cavity squamous cell carcinoma. V and J are TRBV5-1 and TRBJ2-4; D gene unclear. CDR3 residues: CASSSGLAKNIQYF. CDR3 DNA: TGCGCCAGCAGCTCCGGTCTAGCCAAAAACATTCAGTACTTC.